The 21 T cell receptor beta chains listed next were all sequenced from one sample in a study of T cell responses to AZD1222 COVID-19 vaccine. Sequenced by immunoSEQ multiplex PCR; TCRdb stores in-frame clones only, minus some. The sample lists about 110,000 clones; about 93% were seen once. The sample here was peripheral blood, taken on day 0 of AZD1222 vaccination. The receptors were sampled from an adult in good health.

V is TRBV3-1 (or the pseudogene TRBV3-2) and J is TRBJ2-4; D is ambiguous. Trimming stripped 1 base from V and 6 bases from J, with 13 bases between. This CDR3 spans 15 amino acids. The germline V gene has CDR1 LGHDT and CDR2 YNNKEL (reference sequence). Here the CDR3 DNA reads TGTGCCAGCAGCCAAGGTGGGCCGCCGAGAAACATTCAGTACTTC. Protein product: CASSQGGPPRNIQYF.

The V gene is TRBV7-2, the J gene TRBJ1-3; the D is unclear. The V and J ends lost 0 bases and 0 bases respectively, with 6 bases between them. This CDR3 contains 15 residues. Germline CDR1 reads SGHTA; CDR2 reads FQGNSA. The CDR3 coding sequence is TGTGCCAGCAGCTTAGCTCATAGCTCTGGAAACACCATATATTTT. It specifies CASSLAHSSGNTIYF. The variable domain in full, with the rest retrieved from reference TRBV7-2 and TRBJ1-3, is GAGVSQSPSNKVTEKGKDVELRCDPISGHTALYWYRQSLGQGLEFLIYFQGNSAPDKSGLPSDRFSAERTGGSVSTLTIQRTQQEDSAVYLCASSLAHSSGNTIYFGEGSWLTVV.

This clone was seen only once. V and J are TRBV5-1 and TRBJ1-1, with no clear D. Trimming took off 2 bases at V and 5 bases at J, with 13 bases between the two ends. The CDR3 spans 14 residues. CDR1 SGHRS and CDR2 YFSETQ come from the germline V gene. Here the CDR3 reads CASSLQKGRTEAFF. In DNA, the CDR3 is TGCGCCAGCAGCTTACAAAAGGGTAGGACTGAAGCTTTCTTT.

The rearrangement links TRBV5-1 to TRBJ1-2; D remains unclear. CDR1 and CDR2 from the germline V gene are SGHRS and YFSETQ. The CDR3 contains 13 residues. V was trimmed by 2 bases and J by 2 bases, leaving 7 bases between them. The CDR3 region is CASSFTENYGYTF. DNA of the CDR3: TGCGCCAGCAGCTTTACCGAAAACTATGGCTACACCTTC.

As DNA, the CDR3 is TGTGCCAGTTTGACAGGGATGAATCAGCCCCAGCATTTT. Its translation: CASLTGMNQPQHF. The chain combines TRBV6-6 with TRBJ1-5; 7 bases align to TRBD1. CDR1 is MNHNY and CDR2 is SVGAGI in the germline V gene (reference sequence). The CDR3 spans 13 residues. Germline trimming cut 9 bases from V and 4 bases from J; bases unmatched to any gene: 6.

The chain recombines TRBV5-1 with TRBJ2-7; D unclear. Trimming took off 4 bases at V and 7 bases at J, with 18 bases between the two ends. CDR3 length: 14 residues. Germline V gene data show CDR1 as SGHRS and CDR2 as YFSETQ. In nucleotides, the CDR3 is TGCGCCAGCAGCCAGGCCGCCCTACCACGGGAGCAGTACTTC. Protein sequence: CASSQAALPREQYF.

The rearrangement uses TRBV5-1 and TRBJ2-5, with D perhaps matching TRBD2 (6 bases). From germline, CDR1 is SGHRS and CDR2 YFSETQ. The CDR3 sequence is 15 residues long. V was pared by 0 bases and J by 4 bases, with 13 bases between. The CDR3 DNA reads as TGCGCCAGCAGCTTGGATGGTTGGGGGGTAGAGACCCAGTACTTC. Encoded protein: CASSLDGWGVETQYF.

The V call is TRBV7-2, the J call TRBJ1-1, with 7 bases fitting TRBD1. Per germline, CDR1 SGHTA and CDR2 FQGNSA. V gave up 3 bases and J gave up 0 bases; unmatched junction bases: 7. The CDR3 extends over 16 amino acids. The CDR3 nucleotides read TGTGCCAGCAGCTTCGAAGCAGGGGGGGTGAACACTGAAGCTTTCTTT. Residues: CASSFEAGGVNTEAFF.

The chain links TRBV29-1 to TRBJ2-1; 8 bases map to TRBD1. V lost 6 bases and J lost 5; bases outside the gene matches: 12. This CDR3 comprises 15 residues. CDR1 and CDR2 from the germline V gene are SQVTM and ANQGSEA. CDR3 coding DNA: TGCAGCGTAGTACCCACGCGGACAGGGCACAATGAGCAGTTCTTC. This codes for CSVVPTRTGHNEQFF.

This clone was seen a few times. The chain uses TRBV19 and TRBJ1-2; D gene ambiguous. V lost 5 bases to trimming and J lost 5 bases, with 12 bases between them. This CDR3 is 13 amino acids long. Germline values: CDR1 LNHDA, CDR2 SQIVND (reference sequence). CDR3 DNA sequence: TGTGCCAGTAGTGCGTTAGTAGCATATGGCTACACCTTC. Residues: CASSALVAYGYTF.

To note about this clone: The sample has other DNA sequences that encode this CDR3 too. The chain employs TRBV15 and TRBJ2-7, with D perhaps matching TRBD2 (5 bases). Germline V gives CDR1 LNHNV, CDR2 YYDKDF (reference sequence). V was clipped by 0 bases and J by 4 bases, with 7 bases between them. This CDR3 is built from 13 residues. CDR3 amino acids: CATSRDRGYEQYF. CDR3 sequence (DNA): TGTGCCACCAGCAGAGATCGGGGATACGAGCAGTACTTC.

This chain links TRBV18 with TRBJ2-2; 10 nucleotides align to TRBD1. The trim removed 6 bases at V and 4 bases at J, leaving 8 bases unmatched. The CDR3 loop spans 16 amino acids. The germline V gene encodes CDR1 KGHSH and CDR2 LQKENI. The CDR3 loop is CASSPGQGGSTGELFF. DNA of the CDR3: TGTGCCAGCTCTCCCGGACAGGGGGGAAGCACCGGGGAGCTGTTTTTT.

Here the CDR3 reads CASSPQGGRRFDEQFF. The DNA of the CDR3 is TGTGCCAGCAGCCCCCAGGGGGGTCGGAGGTTCGATGAGCAGTTCTTC. This chain uses TRBV13 with TRBJ2-1; TRBD1 might be the D (7 bases). Germline CDR1 PRHDT, CDR2 FYEKMQ (reference sequence). The CDR3 spans 16 residues. V shed 5 bases and J shed 8 bases, with 22 bases lying between them.

In this sample, this clone turned up a few times. The gene calls are TRBV2 and TRBJ1-2, with no clear D. The germline CDR1 and CDR2 sequences are SNHLY and FYNNEI. V shed 1 base and J shed 0 bases, with 12 bases lying between them. This CDR3 comprises 16 residues. The CDR3 bases are TGTGCCAGCAGTGAAGGTTGGACGCAGGCTAACTATGGCTACACCTTC. This encodes CASSEGWTQANYGYTF.

The J gene is TRBJ1-4, the V gene TRBV7-9; D remains ambiguous. The V gene's germline CDR1 is SEHNR and CDR2 FQNEAQ (reference sequence). Trimming removed 5 bases at V and 4 bases at J, with 8 bases between. The CDR3 contains 13 residues. CDR3 nucleotide sequence: TGTGCCAGCAGCATCAATAGTAATGAAAAACTGTTTTTT. Residues: CASSINSNEKLFF.

The rearrangement links TRBV7-8 to TRBJ2-1, with a weak D call TRBD2 (5 bases). Germline V CDR1 and CDR2: SGHVS, FQNEAQ. V was pared by 3 bases and J by 9 bases, with 21 bases between. This CDR3 is built from 16 residues. CDR3 DNA: TGTGCCAGCAGCTTTAGGAGGAGTGTAAGGTCTCCTGAGCAGTTCTTC. It is translated as CASSFRRSVRSPEQFF.

This chain joins TRBV6-2 or TRBV6-3 and TRBJ2-6, with D unresolved. There are 18 residues in the CDR3. V dropped 0 bases and J dropped 2 bases, with 14 bases sitting between them. Germline values: CDR1 MNHEY, CDR2 SVGEGT. The CDR3 sequence: CASSYSIYSQAGANVLTF. CDR3 nucleotide sequence: TGTGCCAGCAGTTACTCGATTTACTCCCAAGCTGGGGCCAACGTCCTGACTTTC.

V and J are TRBV10-3 and TRBJ1-1; D remains unclear. Trimming removed 4 bases at V and 0 bases at J, with 9 bases between. Germline lookup yields CDR1 ENHRY and CDR2 SYGVKD. This CDR3 comprises 14 residues. The CDR3 region is CAISGAEMNTEAFF. In nucleotides, the CDR3 is TGTGCCATCAGTGGGGCGGAGATGAACACTGAAGCTTTCTTT.

The V gene is TRBV11-2, the J gene TRBJ1-1; D perhaps matches TRBD1 (6 bases). Trimming left V 6 bases short and J 1 base short, with 15 bases between. This CDR3 has 15 residues. Germline V gene data show CDR1 as SGHAT and CDR2 as FQNNGV. The CDR3 sequence: CASRKYGQTNTEAFF. Here the CDR3 DNA reads TGTGCCAGCAGGAAATACGGACAGACGAACACTGAAGCTTTCTTT. The whole variable domain, filled in from reference TRBV11-2 and TRBJ1-1, reads EAGVAQSPRYKIIEKRQSVAFWCNPISGHATLYWYQQILGQGPKLLIQFQNNGVVDDSQLPKDRFSAERLKGVDSTLKIQPAKLEDSAVYLCASRKYGQTNTEAFFGQGTRLTVV.

This chain connects TRBV5-6 to TRBJ1-1; TRBD1 matches 7 bases. Losses at the gene ends were 3 bases for V and 1 base for J; bases not matched to a gene: 3. CDR3 length equals 14 residues. Germline CDR1 is SGHDT and CDR2 is YYEEEE. CDR3 region: CASSWGQRNTEAFF. In nucleotides, the CDR3 is TGTGCCAGCAGCTGGGGACAGAGGAACACTGAAGCTTTCTTT. Combining the CDR3 with reference TRBV5-6 and TRBJ1-1 gives the whole variable domain DAGVTQSPTHLIKTRGQQVTLRCSPKSGHDTVSWYQQALGQGPQFIFQYYEEEERQRGNFPDRFSGHQFPNYSSELNVNALLLGDSALYLCASSWGQRNTEAFFGQGTRLTVV.

This clone was detected only once. This chain uses TRBV2 with TRBJ1-4, with D tentatively TRBD1 (5 bases). The CDR3 is 16 residues long. V gave up 4 bases and J gave up 2 bases, with 14 bases separating them. CDR1 is SNHLY, CDR2 FYNNEI, per germline. The DNA of the CDR3 is TGTGCCAGCAGTGCCAACGGGGGAGTTACTAATGAAAAACTGTTTTTT. Its protein is CASSANGGVTNEKLFF.